This entry features one T cell receptor beta chain sequence. The data derive from a study of cytomegalovirus exposure and HLA in healthy donors. As for the study in general: The approximately 110 validation repertoires used the same platform as the roughly 620 first-cohort repertoires, a later analysis reported.

The method was immunoSEQ multiplex PCR; TCRdb's version includes in-frame clones alone and lacks a portion of them. Here the sample spans 80,000 to 95,000 clones, 96% being singletons. Germline V gene sequence: CDR1 KGHSH, CDR2 LQKENI. Trimming cost V 4 bases and J 5 bases, with 9 bases left between them. There are 13 residues in the CDR3. The receptor's source is a woman in her late teens or twenties in good health and CMV-seronegative. V gene TRBV18 combines with J gene TRBJ1-5; a possible D gene is TRBD1 (5 bases). Sequencing was done on a sample of PBMCs. DNA for the CDR3: TGTGCCAGCTCACGGGGGGAGGATCAGCCCCAGCATTTT. Translated, it gives CASSRGEDQPQHF.